This TCR beta chain was identified during a study of T cells in localized non-small cell lung cancer. Points from the study as a whole: In adjacent lung, a median roughly 60 of the top 100 tumor clones were found. Sequencing was limited to one tumor region, leaving the possibility of heterogeneity open. Higher T cell density in the blood was associated with longer overall survival, whereas higher adjacent-lung clonality associated with shorter survival. Adjacent uninvolved lung tissue had the highest T cell clonality, exceeding tumor.

Sequenced by immunoSEQ multiplex PCR; TCRdb stores in-frame clones only, minus some. The sample includes around 130,000 clones, about 90% of them seen just once. A word on this clone: Its antigen remains unidentified.

CDR3 length: 13 amino acids. Germline-derived CDR1 and CDR2 are MNHNS and SASEGT. Trimming took off 2 bases at V and 3 bases at J, with 7 bases between the two ends. The material sequenced was peripheral blood, taken before any cancer treatment. This TCR derives from an older female donor with stage I lung adenocarcinoma. This sequence joins TRBV6-1 and TRBJ1-1, with unresolved D. The CDR3 here is CASSENTDTEAFF. The CDR3 DNA follows: TGTGCCAGCAGTGAAAATACGGACACTGAAGCTTTCTTT.